The next 4 T cell receptor beta chains were all read from a single sample in a study of blood T cell repertoires in COVID-19. TCRdb's table, derived via immunoSEQ multiplex PCR, lists solely in-frame clones and lacks some. This sample has some 260,000 clones, with just over 85% found just once. Sequencing used PBMCs or T cells enriched from blood (not recorded which). The receptors derive from a man between 35 and 55 years old who had recovered from COVID-19.

Concerning this clone: A read error is possible here, since a much larger clone lies one base away. The J gene is TRBJ2-7, the V gene TRBV12-3 or TRBV12-4, with D unresolved. This CDR3 spans 11 amino acids. V lost 5 bases to trimming and J lost 3 bases, with 5 bases between them. The DNA of the CDR3 is TGTGCCAGCAGTCCTCTCTACGAGCAGTACTTC. Residues: CASSPLYEQYF.

The CDR3 here is CASSLSTGQTDTQYF. CDR3 DNA: TGTGCCAGCAGCTTGTCAACAGGACAGACAGATACGCAGTATTTT. The V gene is TRBV7-3, the J gene TRBJ2-3; D perhaps matches TRBD1 (6 bases). The CDR3 consists of 15 residues. Germline V gene lookup returns CDR1 SGHTA and CDR2 FQGTGA. Trimming removed 3 bases at V and 3 bases at J, with 13 bases between.

The chain links TRBV28 to TRBJ2-7, with TRBD1 matching 8 bases. The trim removed 5 bases at V and 6 bases at J, leaving 3 bases unmatched. The CDR3 contains 12 residues. Germline-derived CDR1 and CDR2 are MDHEN and SYDVKM. The CDR3 DNA sequence: TGTGCCAGCAGTCAGGGGACAGGCGAGCAGTACTTC. Protein: CASSQGTGEQYF.

CDR3 nucleotides: TGTGCCAGCAGGCAGGGGGCGCAGACTAATGAAAAACTGTTTTTT. Its translation: CASRQGAQTNEKLFF. The genes are TRBV28 and TRBJ1-4, with 8 bases fitting TRBD1. This CDR3 is built from 15 residues. Trimming cost V 6 bases and J 2 bases; bases outside gene matches: 5. Germline CDR1 is MDHEN and CDR2 is SYDVKM.